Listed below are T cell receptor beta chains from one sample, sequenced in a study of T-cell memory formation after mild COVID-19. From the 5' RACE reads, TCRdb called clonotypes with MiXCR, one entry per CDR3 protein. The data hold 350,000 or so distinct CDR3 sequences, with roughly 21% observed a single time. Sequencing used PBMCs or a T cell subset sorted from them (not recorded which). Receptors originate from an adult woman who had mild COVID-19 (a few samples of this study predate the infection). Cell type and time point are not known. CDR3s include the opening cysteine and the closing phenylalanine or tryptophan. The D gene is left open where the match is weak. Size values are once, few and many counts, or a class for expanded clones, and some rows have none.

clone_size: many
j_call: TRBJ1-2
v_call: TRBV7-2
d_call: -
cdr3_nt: TGTGCCAGCAGCTTATACCAGGGCGCCAACTATGGCTACACCTTC
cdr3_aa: CASSLYQGANYGYTF

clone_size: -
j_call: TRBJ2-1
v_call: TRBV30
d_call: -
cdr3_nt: TGTGCCTGGAGTGTTTGGGGGGTATATAATGAGCAGTTCTTC
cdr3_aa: CAWSVWGVYNEQFF

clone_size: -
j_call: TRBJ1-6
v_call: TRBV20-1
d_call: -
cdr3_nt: TGCAGTGCTAGAGACATGACAGTGAGCTCCTATAATTCACCCCTCCACTTT
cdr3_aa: CSARDMTVSSYNSPLHF

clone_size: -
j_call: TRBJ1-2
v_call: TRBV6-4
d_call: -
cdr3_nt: TGTGCCAGCAGACCGGGGAGCTATGGCTACACCTTC
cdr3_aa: CASRPGSYGYTF

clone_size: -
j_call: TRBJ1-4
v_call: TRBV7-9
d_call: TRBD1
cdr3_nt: TGTGCCAGCAGCTTAGAGGGACAGTTTCTAGAAAAACTGTTTTTT
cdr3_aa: CASSLEGQFLEKLFF

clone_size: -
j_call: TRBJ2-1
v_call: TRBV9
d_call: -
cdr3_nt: TGTGCCAGCAGCCCCCCTCAGAGGCCCCACAATGAGCAGTTCTTC
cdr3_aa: CASSPPQRPHNEQFF

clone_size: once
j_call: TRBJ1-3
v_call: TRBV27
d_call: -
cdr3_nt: TGTGCCAGCAGTCCCGGGACGGGCCCTGGAAACACCATATATTTT
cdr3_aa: CASSPGTGPGNTIYF

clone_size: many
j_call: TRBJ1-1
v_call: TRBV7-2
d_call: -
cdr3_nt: TGTGCCAGCAGCTTATCAGGCACTGAAGCTTTCTTT
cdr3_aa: CASSLSGTEAFF

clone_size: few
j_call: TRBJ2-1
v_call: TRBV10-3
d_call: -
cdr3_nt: TGTGCCATCGGAACCGGGACGCCCTACAATGAGCAGTTCTTC
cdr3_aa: CAIGTGTPYNEQFF

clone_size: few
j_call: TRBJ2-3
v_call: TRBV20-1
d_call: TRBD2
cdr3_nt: TGCAGTGCCCCGAGCGGGGGAATCACTAGCACAGATACGCAGTATTTT
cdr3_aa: CSAPSGGITSTDTQYF